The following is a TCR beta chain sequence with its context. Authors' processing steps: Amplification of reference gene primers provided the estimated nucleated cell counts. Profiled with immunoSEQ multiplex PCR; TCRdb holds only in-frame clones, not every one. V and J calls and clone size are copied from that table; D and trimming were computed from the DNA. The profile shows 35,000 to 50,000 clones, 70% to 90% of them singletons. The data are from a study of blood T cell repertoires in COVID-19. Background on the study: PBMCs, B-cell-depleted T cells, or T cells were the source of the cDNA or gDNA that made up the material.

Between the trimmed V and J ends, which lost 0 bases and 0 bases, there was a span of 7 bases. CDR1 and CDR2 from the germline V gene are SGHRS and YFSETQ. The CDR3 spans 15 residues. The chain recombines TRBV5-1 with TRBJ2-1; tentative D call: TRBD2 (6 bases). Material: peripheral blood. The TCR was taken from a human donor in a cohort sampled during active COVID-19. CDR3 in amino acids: CASSLVGGSYNEQFF. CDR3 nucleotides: TGCGCCAGCAGCTTGGTCGGGGGCTCCTACAATGAGCAGTTCTTC.